This T cell receptor (beta chain) came from a study of OX40 agonist ivuxolimab in advanced cancers. This clone was detected only once. Per germline, CDR1 SNHLY and CDR2 FYNNEI. The CDR3 runs to 15 residues. Trimming stripped 6 bases from V and 2 bases from J, with 14 bases between. The assay was immunoSEQ multiplex PCR, and TCRdb's table has in-frame clones only and misses some. Here the sample spans fewer than 80,000 clones, 85% to 90% being singletons. Sequenced here: CD4+ or CD8+ T cells sorted from blood, sampled in a trial of the OX40 agonist ivuxolimab. This sequence joins TRBV2 and TRBJ2-1; perhaps TRBD2 as D (5 bases). This receptor was taken from an adult with an advanced solid tumor such as melanoma, head and neck, liver or kidney cancer. CDR3 region: CASRVDGGPYNEQFF. Written as DNA, the CDR3 is TGTGCCAGCAGAGTGGACGGAGGACCCTACAATGAGCAGTTCTTC.